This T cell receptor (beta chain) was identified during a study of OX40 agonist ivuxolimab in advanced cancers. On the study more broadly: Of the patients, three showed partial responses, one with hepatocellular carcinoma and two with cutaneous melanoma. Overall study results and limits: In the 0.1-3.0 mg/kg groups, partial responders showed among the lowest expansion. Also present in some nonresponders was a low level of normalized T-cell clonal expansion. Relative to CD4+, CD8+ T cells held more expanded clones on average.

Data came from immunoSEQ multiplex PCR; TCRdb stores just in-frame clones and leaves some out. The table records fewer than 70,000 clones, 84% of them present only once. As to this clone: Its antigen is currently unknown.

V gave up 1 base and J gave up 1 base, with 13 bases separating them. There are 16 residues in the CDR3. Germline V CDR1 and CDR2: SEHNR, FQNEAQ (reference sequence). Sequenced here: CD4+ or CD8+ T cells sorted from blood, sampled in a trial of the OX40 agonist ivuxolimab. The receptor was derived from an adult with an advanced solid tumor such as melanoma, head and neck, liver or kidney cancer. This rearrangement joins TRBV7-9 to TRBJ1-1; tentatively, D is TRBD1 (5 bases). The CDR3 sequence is CASSLEGRNSNTEAFF. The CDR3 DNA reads TGTGCCAGCAGCTTAGAGGGACGGAATTCGAACACTGAAGCTTTCTTT.